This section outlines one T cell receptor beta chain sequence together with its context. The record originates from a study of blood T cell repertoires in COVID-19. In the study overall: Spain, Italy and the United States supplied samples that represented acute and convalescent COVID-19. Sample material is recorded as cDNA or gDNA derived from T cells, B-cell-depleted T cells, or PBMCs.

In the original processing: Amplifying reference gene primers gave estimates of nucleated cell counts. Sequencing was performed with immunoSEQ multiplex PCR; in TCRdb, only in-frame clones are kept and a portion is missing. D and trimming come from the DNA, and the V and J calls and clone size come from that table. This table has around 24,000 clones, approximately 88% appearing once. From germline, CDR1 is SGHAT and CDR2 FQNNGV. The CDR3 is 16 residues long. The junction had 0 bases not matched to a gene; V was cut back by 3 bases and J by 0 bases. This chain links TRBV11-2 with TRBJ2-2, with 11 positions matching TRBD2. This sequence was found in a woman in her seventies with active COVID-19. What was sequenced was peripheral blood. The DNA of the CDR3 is TGTGCCAGCAGCTTGGGACTAGCGGCGAACACCGGGGAGCTGTTTTTT. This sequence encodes CASSLGLAANTGELFF.